This record concerns one T cell receptor (beta chain) sequence. Antigen specificity is unknown. This sample is drawn from a study of OX40 agonist ivuxolimab in advanced cancers. Whole-study context: Patient treatment consisted of intravenous ivuxolimab administration every 2 weeks at 0.01 to 10 mg/kg. There were three patients with partial responses, one having hepatocellular carcinoma and two cutaneous melanoma.

This CDR3 has 13 amino acids. Between the trimmed V and J ends, which lost 4 bases and 6 bases, there was a span of 9 bases. Germline V CDR1 and CDR2: LNHDA, SQIVND (reference sequence). The investigators sampled blood at baseline, at cycle 4 day 1, and at cycle 7 day 1. TCRdb keeps only in-frame clones here, not all; method: immunoSEQ multiplex PCR. Among roughly 24,000 clones listed, about 85% were seen once. Findings of the study overall: Dose levels from 0.1 to 3.0 mg/kg saw CD4+ and CD8+ blood T cells expand clonally by week 6.

The sequencing here drew on CD4+ or CD8+ T cells sorted from blood, taken in a trial of the OX40 agonist ivuxolimab. This chain uses TRBV19 with TRBJ2-2, with D possibly TRBD2 on 5 matching bases. This clonotype was sampled from an adult with an advanced solid tumor such as melanoma, head and neck, liver or kidney cancer. This CDR3 is CASSTGLSGELFF. The CDR3 DNA is TGTGCCAGTAGTACAGGACTCTCCGGGGAGCTGTTTTTT.